A selection of T cell receptor beta chains follows, all from one sample in a study of blood T cell repertoires in COVID-19. Generated by immunoSEQ multiplex PCR, the TCRdb table keeps only in-frame clones and is missing some. The sample consists of approximately 160,000 clones, almost 85% of them appearing once. Sequenced: peripheral blood. These receptors originate from a man younger than 35 with active or convalescent COVID-19. CDR3s include the opening cysteine and the closing phenylalanine or tryptophan. The D gene is left open where the match is weak. Clone size is given for some rows only: seen once, a few or many times, or a class if the clone is expanded.

TRBJ2-1 TRBD2 TRBV19 - TGTGCCAGTAGTATTATAGCGGGAGTGGGCTACAATGAGCAGTTCTTC CASSIIAGVGYNEQFF
TRBJ1-1 - TRBV6-2/TRBV6-3 - TGTGCCAGCAGTCTTCGACAGATGAACACTGAAGCTTTCTTT CASSLRQMNTEAFF
TRBJ2-3 - TRBV7-9 - TGTGCCAGCAGCCCTCCTAGCCGAGGAGATACGCAGTATTTT CASSPPSRGDTQYF
TRBJ2-2 TRBD2 TRBV7-8 - TGTGCCAGCAGCCCGTTTTGGGGGGGGAACACCGGGGAGCTGTTTTTT CASSPFWGGNTGELFF
TRBJ2-5 TRBD2 TRBV18 - TGTGCCAGCTCACTGAACCCCCCGGGACTAGGGGAGACCCAGTACTTC CASSLNPPGLGETQYF
TRBJ1-6 - TRBV10-1 - TGCGCCAGCGCCTGGGGCAGCAATTCACCCCTCCACTTT CASAWGSNSPLHF
TRBJ1-1 - TRBV12-3/TRBV12-4 - TGTGCCAGCAGTTTCCGGACAGTGGGTGAAGCTTTCTTT CASSFRTVGEAFF
TRBJ1-6 - TRBV15 once TGTGCCACCAGCAGAGGGCGGGAACGTTCACCCCTCCACTTT CATSRGRERSPLHF
TRBJ2-3 TRBD2 TRBV13 few TGTGCCAGCAGCCAAAGGGCTAGCGGGAGGGCCAGGACAGATACGCAGTATTTT CASSQRASGRARTDTQYF
TRBJ1-2 TRBD1 TRBV6-1 few TGTGCCAGCAGTGAAGCCTTACAGGGGGCAGTTGGTGGCTACACCTTC CASSEALQGAVGGYTF
TRBJ2-2 TRBD2 TRBV6-4 - TGTGCCAGCAGACTAGCGGGAGACACCGGGGAGCTGTTTTTT CASRLAGDTGELFF
TRBJ2-7 TRBD2 TRBV5-1 - TGCGCCAGCAGAAAACTAGCGGGAGTCAACGAGCAGTACTTC CASRKLAGVNEQYF
TRBJ2-2 - TRBV2 - TGTGCCAGCAGAGATCCGGGACACCCGGCCGGGGAGCTGTTTTTT CASRDPGHPAGELFF
TRBJ2-1 - TRBV7-9 - TGTGCCAGCAGCCCCGGTGCAGCTCGTGGGGCCAATGAGCAGTTCTTC CASSPGAARGANEQFF
TRBJ2-2 - TRBV10-3 - TGTGCCATCAGTGGACATGCGAACACCGGGGAGCTGTTTTTT CAISGHANTGELFF
TRBJ2-1 - TRBV25-1 - TGTGCCAGCAGTGAACAGAACTACAATGAGCAGTTCTTC CASSEQNYNEQFF
TRBJ2-7 - TRBV6-5 - TGTGCCAGCACTCAGGGCCAGCAGTACTTC CASTQGQQYF
TRBJ2-2 TRBD2 TRBV5-4 - TGTGCCAGCAGCTTGGATGCGGGAGACACCGGGGAGCTGTTTTTT CASSLDAGDTGELFF
TRBJ2-4 TRBD2 TRBV6-2/TRBV6-3 - TGTGCCAGCAGTTACCCGACTAGCGGGAGGGCGCCGGACAAAAACATTCAGTACTTC CASSYPTSGRAPDKNIQYF
TRBJ1-2 - TRBV19 - TGTGCCAGTAGCGGACAGAACTATGGCTACACCTTC CASSGQNYGYTF
TRBJ2-1 - TRBV28 - TGTGCCAGCAGTCCTACCAGGGGTCAGCTCTACAATGAGCAGTTCTTC CASSPTRGQLYNEQFF
TRBJ2-7 TRBD1 TRBV7-2 - TGTGCCAGCAGCATAAAACCGGGACAGGGGGCGTACGAGCAGTACTTC CASSIKPGQGAYEQYF